The clone carrying this T cell receptor (beta chain) has just one count. As yet, its antigen is unknown. Germline values: CDR1 MGHRA, CDR2 YSYEKL. The CDR3 sequence is 20 residues long. V gave up 1 base and J gave up 2 bases; unmatched junction bases: 15. The sample comes from a study of cytomegalovirus exposure and HLA in healthy donors. Study-level findings and limits: According to the study, around 160 TCR beta chains were cytomegalovirus-associated.

PCR amplification relied on 60 Vbeta primers (plus 13 Jbeta primers). Assay used: immunoSEQ multiplex PCR; TCRdb lists only in-frame clones, some missing. The sample shows about 160,000 clones, 79% of them seen only once. The V gene is TRBV4-1, the J gene TRBJ2-7; 12 bases are shared with TRBD2. Sequenced sample: PBMCs. The receptor was isolated from a man between 35 and 55 years old in good health and CMV-seronegative. CDR3 loop: CASSQASGGLAGGIAYEQYF. CDR3 coding DNA: TGCGCCAGCAGCCAAGCTTCCGGGGGACTAGCGGGTGGAATTGCCTACGAGCAGTACTTC.